What follows are 15 T cell receptor beta chains derived from one specimen sequenced in a study of T cell responses to AZD1222 COVID-19 vaccine. Sequenced by immunoSEQ multiplex PCR; TCRdb stores in-frame clones only, minus some. The table shows about 200,000 clones, with around 94% occurring only once. The source material was peripheral blood, sampled 28 days after the second dose of the MenACWY control vaccine. The receptors stem from an adult who received the MenACWY meningococcal vaccine as a control.

The gene calls are TRBV25-1 and TRBJ2-2; D ambiguous. This CDR3 is 13 amino acids long. The germline CDR1 and CDR2 sequences are MGHDK and SYGVNS. V was shortened by 7 bases and J by 0 bases, with 6 bases between the two germline ends. The DNA for the CDR3 is TGTGCCAGCACCAGGCCGAACACCGGGGAGCTGTTTTTT. Translating gives CASTRPNTGELFF. The complete variable domain, with remaining parts taken from reference TRBV25-1 and TRBJ2-2, reads EADIYQTPRYLVIGTGKKITLECSQTMGHDKMYWYQQDPGMELHLIHYSYGVNSTEKGDLSSESTVSRIRTEHFPLTLESARPSHTSQYLCASTRPNTGELFFGEGSRLTVL.

The CDR3 coding sequence is TGTGCCAGCAGCGTCACCCCGACAGGGAAATATGGCTACACCTTC. Its protein is CASSVTPTGKYGYTF. The V gene is TRBV9, the J gene TRBJ1-2, with 7 bases fitting TRBD1. The germline gives CDR1 SGDLS, CDR2 YYNGEE. V gave up 2 bases and J gave up 5 bases; unmatched junction bases: 9. The CDR3 has 15 amino acids. The variable domain in full, with the rest retrieved from reference TRBV9 and TRBJ1-2, is DSGVTQTPKHLITATGQRVTLRCSPRSGDLSVYWYQQSLDQGLQFLIQYYNGEERAKGNILERFSAQQFPDLHSELNLSSLELGDSALYFCASSVTPTGKYGYTFGSGTRLTVV.

This chain connects TRBV5-8 to TRBJ2-5; 10 nucleotides align to TRBD1. CDR3 length: 14 residues. With 5 bases clipped from V and 1 base from J, the junction kept 2 bases outside the gene matches. CDR1 is SGHTS, CDR2 YDEGEE, per germline. The CDR3 DNA reads as TGTGCCAGCAGGGGACAGGGGATCCAAGAGACCCAGTACTTC. Translating it yields CASRGQGIQETQYF.

The chain couples TRBV15 to TRBJ2-7, with D tentatively TRBD1 or TRBD2 (6 bases each). The V and J ends lost 1 base and 12 bases respectively, with 19 bases between them. Germline V lookup: CDR1 LNHNV, CDR2 YYDKDF (reference sequence). The CDR3 is 14 residues long. The CDR3 DNA reads as TGTGCCACCAGCAGAGTTCCGGGGGCGCCATCTCTGTACTTC. It encodes CATSRVPGAPSLYF.

This chain uses TRBV5-6 with TRBJ2-5; D unclear. V lost 4 bases and J lost 2, with 12 bases in between. Germline V gene lookup returns CDR1 SGHDT and CDR2 YYEEEE. There are 14 residues in the CDR3. This CDR3 is CASSPPAGQETQYF. As DNA, the CDR3 is TGTGCCAGCAGCCCCCCGGCTGGGCAAGAGACCCAGTACTTC.

The rearrangement joins TRBV30 to TRBJ1-6, with D uncertain. The CDR3 length is 15 residues. V lost 0 bases to trimming and J lost 6 bases, with 12 bases between them. CDR1 and CDR2 from the germline V gene are GTSNPN and SVGIG (reference sequence). CDR3: CAWSVRPGSNSPLHF. The CDR3 DNA is TGTGCCTGGAGTGTACGGCCAGGTAGTAATTCACCCCTCCACTTT.

The gene calls are TRBV5-1 and TRBJ2-3, with 12 bases aligning to TRBD2. Germline CDR1 SGHRS, CDR2 YFSETQ. Losses at the gene ends were 3 bases for V and 5 bases for J; bases not matched to a gene: 7. CDR3 length equals 16 residues. CDR3 amino acids: CASSSRLAGDEDTQYF. The DNA for the CDR3 is TGCGCCAGCAGCTCGAGACTAGCGGGAGACGAAGATACGCAGTATTTT. Full variable domain (rest looked up from reference TRBV5-1 and TRBJ2-3): KAGVTQTPRYLIKTRGQQVTLSCSPISGHRSVSWYQQTPGQGLQFLFEYFSETQRNKGNFPGRFSGRQFSNSRSEMNVSTLELGDSALYLCASSSRLAGDEDTQYFGPGTRLTVL.

The chain is built from TRBV28 and TRBJ1-5, with D possibly TRBD1 on 5 matching bases. The length of the CDR3 is 12 residues. Trimming stripped 11 bases from V and 0 bases from J, with 8 bases between. Per the germline V gene, CDR1 is MDHEN and CDR2 is SYDVKM. CDR3 protein: CAADSSNQPQHF. In DNA, the CDR3 is TGTGCCGCTGACAGTAGCAATCAGCCCCAGCATTTT.

The chain couples TRBV7-9 to TRBJ1-4; D might be TRBD1 (6 bases). From germline, CDR1 is SEHNR and CDR2 FQNEAQ (reference sequence). The CDR3 is 16 amino acids. Trimming stripped 5 bases from V and 4 bases from J, with 17 bases between. The CDR3 loop reads CASSTGQTLHNEKLFF. CDR3 nucleotide sequence: TGTGCCAGCAGCACTGGACAGACCCTTCATAATGAAAAACTGTTTTTT.

The chain joins TRBV5-1 to TRBJ2-2; 8 nucleotides align to TRBD1. J lost 2 bases, V lost 4 bases, and 7 bases had no gene match. The germline V gene encodes CDR1 SGHRS and CDR2 YFSETQ. The CDR3 length is 16 residues. Written as DNA, the CDR3 is TGCGCCAGCAGCGCGGGACAGGCCCTCAACACCGGGGAGCTGTTTTTT. It translates to CASSAGQALNTGELFF.

The rearrangement links TRBV7-6 to TRBJ1-3; TRBD1 aligns across 7 bases. The CDR3 spans 15 residues. The germline CDR1 and CDR2 sequences are SGHVS and FNYEAQ. J was trimmed by 0 bases and V by 8 bases; bases with no gene match: 7. The CDR3 loop is CASRGDRFSGNTIYF. The CDR3 DNA is TGTGCCAGCCGTGGGGACAGATTCTCTGGAAACACCATATATTTT.

The rearrangement uses TRBV29-1 and TRBJ1-3; D might be TRBD1 (6 bases). Germline V gene sequence: CDR1 SQVTM, CDR2 ANQGSEA. V shed 7 bases and J shed 0 bases, with 16 bases lying between them. The CDR3 is 15 amino acids. The CDR3 DNA reads as TGCAGCGCCCACATGACAGGAACCTCTGGAAACACCATATATTTT. Its protein is CSAHMTGTSGNTIYF.

The chain joins TRBV13 to TRBJ1-3; D gene unclear. CDR3 size: 15 residues. V gave up 5 bases and J gave up 2 bases, with 13 bases separating them. Germline V CDR1 and CDR2: PRHDT, FYEKMQ (reference sequence). CDR3 sequence (DNA): TGTGCCAGCAGCCCCCACGTCCCTCCTGGAAACACCATATATTTT. Its protein is CASSPHVPPGNTIYF.

The chain carries TRBV4-3 and TRBJ2-3, with 11 bases matching TRBD2. Germline V gives CDR1 LGHNA, CDR2 YSLEER. This CDR3 contains 17 residues. V lost 0 bases and J lost 4; bases outside the gene matches: 6. CDR3 region: CASSQEVPSGGPDTQYF. The CDR3 bases are TGCGCCAGCAGCCAAGAGGTCCCTAGCGGGGGGCCAGATACGCAGTATTTT.

The genes are TRBV2 and TRBJ2-7; a possible D gene is TRBD1 (5 bases). Germline V gene data show CDR1 as SNHLY and CDR2 as FYNNEI. This CDR3 contains 12 residues. Trimming left V 6 bases short and J 12 bases short, with 18 bases between. The CDR3 DNA sequence: TGTGCCAGCAGGGACCAACAGGAAATGTGGTACTTC. Translated: CASRDQQEMWYF.